The 7 T cell receptor beta chains below all came from one sample that was sequenced in a study of control samples from healthy donors and cancer patients (dated by TCRdb to about 2020). The receptor library was made with the immunoSEQ multiplex PCR assay. The table was pulled from immuneACCESS by TCRdb, which kept in-frame rearrangements only. Such tables lose some clones; where checked, under half of the loss comes from unresolved V genes, and the rest has no known cause. The sample table contains approximately 58,000 clones; only one count was recorded for 87% of them. Approximately 11% of the sample belongs to the ten largest clones. Sequencing was performed on PBMCs. The receptors were sampled from a woman in her sixties with lung cancer.

V gene TRBV5-1 combines with J gene TRBJ1-2, with unresolved D. This CDR3 has 12 residues. Trimming took off 2 bases at V and 2 bases at J, with 4 bases between the two ends. Per germline, CDR1 SGHRS and CDR2 YFSETQ. CDR3 in amino acids: CASSLTNYGYTF. The CDR3 region has the DNA TGCGCCAGCAGCTTAACGAACTATGGCTACACCTTC.

The chain recombines TRBV24-1 with TRBJ2-5, with 8 bases lining up with TRBD1. Germline CDR1 and CDR2: KGHDR and SFDVKD. The CDR3 runs to 16 residues. After removal of 2 bases from V and 2 bases from J, the junction contained 6 bases not matched to a gene. The CDR3 DNA follows: TGTGCCACCAGTGATTCGAAGAGACAGGGGCAAGAGACCCAGTACTTC. Its protein product is CATSDSKRQGQETQYF.

V usage is TRBV28 and J usage is TRBJ2-2, with a possible D match to TRBD2 (6 bases). Trimming shortened V by 3 bases and J by 6 bases, and 14 bases separated the two germline ends. The CDR3 runs 15 residues. Looked up from germline, CDR1 is MDHEN and CDR2 is SYDVKM. The CDR3 DNA sequence: TGTGCCAGCAGTTTGACTAGTGGTGGGGCCGGGGAGCTGTTTTTT. Its translation: CASSLTSGGAGELFF.

The chain has TRBV5-1 and TRBJ2-7; weak D call: TRBD2 (6 bases). CDR1 SGHRS and CDR2 YFSETQ come from the germline V gene. V lost 4 bases, J lost 0 bases, and 20 bases lay in between. The CDR3 loop spans 17 amino acids. The CDR3 nucleotides are TGCGCCAGCAGCGGAGGGACGCGGGAACTTGTCTCCTACGAGCAGTACTTC. Its translation is CASSGGTRELVSYEQYF.

The chain has TRBV7-2 and TRBJ2-3; 11 nucleotides agree with TRBD2. The CDR3 consists of 17 residues. With 2 bases clipped from V and 4 bases from J, the junction kept 8 bases outside the gene matches. Per the germline V gene, CDR1 is SGHTA and CDR2 is FQGNSA. This CDR3 is CASSLLLAGGGSDTQYF. The CDR3 coding sequence is TGTGCCAGCAGCTTACTCCTAGCGGGAGGTGGGTCAGATACGCAGTATTTT. The full variable domain, its missing parts supplied by reference TRBV7-2 and TRBJ2-3, is GAGVSQSPSNKVTEKGKDVELRCDPISGHTALYWYRQSLGQGLEFLIYFQGNSAPDKSGLPSDRFSAERTGGSVSTLTIQRTQQEDSAVYLCASSLLLAGGGSDTQYFGPGTRLTVL.

The CDR3 coding sequence is TGCAGCGTTGTAGGCGGGCGAGGCTACAATGAGCAGTTCTTC. This gives the protein CSVVGGRGYNEQFF. The chain joins TRBV29-1 to TRBJ2-1; a possible D gene is TRBD2 (5 bases). There are 14 residues in the CDR3. The ends were cut back, 4 bases at V and 3 bases at J, with 13 bases in the middle. Per germline, CDR1 SQVTM and CDR2 ANQGSEA.

The V and J genes are TRBV9 and TRBJ2-5; 9 bases are shared with TRBD1. Germline values: CDR1 SGDLS, CDR2 YYNGEE. Trimming took 3 bases from V and 0 from J; bases not matched to a gene: 3. This CDR3 has 15 amino acids. CDR3 residues: CASSGGQGDQETQYF. The CDR3 bases are TGTGCCAGCAGCGGGGGACAGGGTGACCAAGAGACCCAGTACTTC.